Listed below are T cell receptor beta chains from one sample, sequenced in a study of T cell repertoires in cytomegalovirus infection. TCRdb re-called the reads through MiXCR, storing one row per CDR3 protein. This table holds fewer than 1,000,000 distinct CDR3 sequences, around 30% found once. Their recognized antigens are unknown. Here the sequenced sample was cultured CD8+ T cells from PBMCs, taken from culture after CMV antigen stimulation. These receptors came from a human donor in good health (CMV status not recorded). Some clones in this sample may be carry-over from other donors' samples. Both conserved end residues are trimmed from each CDR3. Size is omitted from some rows. Given values are once, few, many or a class for expanded clones.

size,V,J,CDR3
.,TRBV20-1,TRBJ2-7,SARDYTGTDYEQY
.,TRBV10-3,TRBJ2-7,AISESQWGVTSNEQY
.,TRBV7-6,TRBJ2-3,ASSPRLAGWFDTQY
.,TRBV27,TRBJ2-5,ASGRLQETQY
.,TRBV27,TRBJ1-4,ASRGQGSYEKLF
few,TRBV6-5,TRBJ1-6,ASSYSGNSPLH
once,TRBV5-6,TRBJ2-3,ASSGTGFASTDTQY
many,TRBV7-2,TRBJ1-1,ASSLSGGRGNTEAF
few,TRBV6-1,TRBJ1-5,ASSEGHNQPQH
many,TRBV12-3/TRBV12-4,TRBJ2-2,ASRPSGGASGELF
.,TRBV4-1,TRBJ2-1,ASSQDGRGPYNEQF
many,TRBV7-6,TRBJ1-1,ASSLGTEGTEAF
.,TRBV27,TRBJ1-2,ATSSHPPGGYGYT
few,TRBV7-3,TRBJ1-1,ASSFGPFKGEAF
once,TRBV20-1,TRBJ1-1,SARHTLGTEAF
.,TRBV6-2/TRBV6-3,TRBJ2-1,ASAGGESYNEQF
many,TRBV7-2,TRBJ2-2,ALRRATGELF
.,TRBV19,TRBJ1-6,ASSITRDSPLH
.,TRBV4-3,TRBJ2-5,ASSRATGGQETQY
.,TRBV7-2,TRBJ2-1,ARGGGVYNEQF
.,TRBV10-3,TRBJ1-1,AISSADSNTEAF
.,TRBV14,TRBJ1-1,ASSFRLNEAF
few,TRBV6-6,TRBJ1-1,AGRTGNTEAF
once,TRBV6-5,TRBJ2-2,ASGAGDTGELF
many,TRBV7-8,TRBJ2-2,ASSPQGLAGGNKGELF
.,TRBV6-6,TRBJ2-5,ASSYTGLAFIQETQY